One and the same sample provided the 32 T cell receptor beta chains below, sequenced in a study of T cells after yellow fever vaccination. TCRdb called the 5' RACE reads again in MiXCR, with one record for every CDR3 protein. The table records roughly 330,000 distinct CDR3 sequences, roughly 7% of them present only once. The sample here was PBMCs, taken about 49 days after the first yellow fever vaccination. These receptors were collected from a man aged 18 to 30 who received the YFV17D yellow fever vaccine.

This clonotype appeared a few times. The chain employs TRBV4-1 and TRBJ1-2; 10 nucleotides agree with TRBD1. V trimming: 4 bases; J trimming: 6 bases; junction bases outside the gene matches: 5. Germline V gene lookup returns CDR1 MGHRA and CDR2 YSYEKL. The CDR3 is made up of 14 amino acids. In DNA, the CDR3 is TGCGCCAGCAGCCGACAGGGGGCTTACGATGGCTACACCTTC. Translating gives CASSRQGAYDGYTF.

This clonotype was counted between two and nine times. This chain connects TRBV7-9 to TRBJ1-6, with 9 bases matching TRBD1. The CDR3 loop spans 13 amino acids. The germline gives CDR1 SEHNR, CDR2 FQNEAQ (reference sequence). Trimming removed 6 bases from V and 12 bases from J; junction bases left unmatched: 6. The CDR3 coding sequence is TGTGCCAGCAGGGGACAGGGTCCATTACCCCTCCACTTT. This translates into CASRGQGPLPLHF.

This chain links TRBV6-5 with TRBJ2-2; 9 bases are a match to TRBD1. The CDR3 runs to 16 residues. Germline V gene data show CDR1 as MNHEY and CDR2 as SVGAGI. The V gene end was trimmed by 0 bases and the J gene end by 5 bases; junction bases not matched to a gene: 4. CDR3 nucleotide sequence: TGTGCCAGCAGTTACTCACAGGGGGCAGGAACCGGGGAGCTGTTTTTT. Protein product: CASSYSQGAGTGELFF.

This clonotype was counted at least ten times. The chain combines TRBV19 with TRBJ2-7; a weak D match, TRBD2 (6 bases). Germline CDR1 LNHDA, CDR2 SQIVND (reference sequence). This CDR3 has 12 residues. V was cut by 5 bases and J by 3 bases, with 8 bases left in between. The CDR3 bases are TGTGCCAGTAGTTCCGGGAGCTACGAGCAGTACTTC. It specifies CASSSGSYEQYF.

The sample holds a few counts of this clonotype. CDR3 region: CASSLTGYLNTEAFF. The CDR3 DNA sequence: TGTGCCAGCAGCTTGACAGGGTACCTGAACACTGAAGCTTTCTTT. The V and J genes are TRBV5-6 and TRBJ1-1; tentatively, D is TRBD1 (6 bases). The length of the CDR3 is 15 residues. CDR1 is SGHDT, CDR2 YYEEEE, per germline. Trimming left V 1 base short and J 0 bases short, with 10 bases between.

This clonotype was seen more than once but under ten times. As DNA, the CDR3 is TGCGCCAGCGTCTCCAACTACGAGCAGTACGTC. Encoded protein: CASVSNYEQYV. The V gene is TRBV5-1, the J gene TRBJ2-7; D is unresolved. The CDR3 runs 11 residues. Germline CDR1 is SGHRS and CDR2 is YFSETQ. V lost 7 bases and J 3 bases, leaving 8 bases between the germline ends.

This clonotype was seen a few times. This chain joins TRBV20-1 and TRBJ1-2; D is uncertain. The germline V gene encodes CDR1 DFQATT and CDR2 SNEGSKA (reference sequence). V lost 2 bases and J 7 bases, leaving 11 bases between the germline ends. The CDR3 runs to 12 residues. The CDR3 here is CSARLDFSGYTF. In nucleotides, the CDR3 is TGCAGTGCTAGACTAGATTTTTCTGGCTACACCTTC.

V and J are TRBV18 and TRBJ2-7, with 10 bases fitting TRBD1. CDR1 is KGHSH and CDR2 is LQKENI in the germline V gene. The J segment lost 1 base and the V segment lost 6 bases, leaving 3 bases of the junction unmatched. The CDR3 is 14 residues long. CDR3 in amino acids: CASSGQGTSYEQYV. The CDR3 nucleotides read TGTGCCAGCTCGGGACAGGGGACATCCTACGAGCAGTACGTC.

V gene TRBV7-9 combines with J gene TRBJ1-1, with 7 bases that match TRBD1. This CDR3 has 12 amino acids. Germline-derived CDR1 and CDR2 are SEHNR and FQNEAQ (reference sequence). The J segment lost 6 bases and the V segment lost 5 bases, leaving 3 bases of the junction unmatched. The CDR3 sequence is CASSEDRAEAFF. CDR3 bases: TGTGCCAGCAGCGAAGACAGGGCTGAAGCTTTCTTT.

The chain recombines TRBV6-1 with TRBJ1-2; 9 nucleotides align to TRBD1. J was trimmed by 7 bases and V by 2 bases; bases with no gene match: 8. Germline values: CDR1 MNHNS, CDR2 SASEGT. CDR3 length: 15 amino acids. CDR3 DNA sequence: TGTGCCAGCAGTGAAAGAGGAGGACAGGGGTTTGGCTACACCTTC. Its translation: CASSERGGQGFGYTF.

The rearrangement links TRBV12-3 or TRBV12-4 to TRBJ2-1, with 12 bases aligning to TRBD1. Trimming took 5 bases from V and 6 from J; bases not matched to a gene: 8. The CDR3 consists of 16 residues. The CDR3 sequence: CASSGGGQGAGNEQFF. In DNA form, the CDR3 reads TGTGCCAGCAGTGGGGGGGGACAGGGGGCCGGCAATGAGCAGTTCTTC.

The CDR3 here is CSTGTNYGYTF. DNA for the CDR3: TGCAGTACAGGGACCAACTATGGCTACACCTTC. The chain has TRBV29-1 and TRBJ1-2; D possibly corresponds to TRBD1 (6 bases). Germline V gives CDR1 SQVTM, CDR2 ANQGSEA. The CDR3 totals 11 residues. Looking up the rest from reference TRBV29-1 and TRBJ1-2 gives the full variable domain: SAVISQKPSRDICQRGTSLTIQCQVDSQVTMMFWYRQQPGQSLTLIATANQGSEATYESGFVIDKFPISRPNLTFSTLTVSNMSPEDSSIYLCSTGTNYGYTFGSGTRLTVV.

V is TRBV4-1 and J is TRBJ2-1; D is possibly TRBD1 or TRBD2 (5 bases each). From germline, CDR1 is MGHRA and CDR2 YSYEKL. Deletions cut 0 bases from V and 12 bases from J, with 12 bases between. CDR3 length: 13 amino acids. The CDR3 here is CASSQDRGARQFF. The DNA for the CDR3 is TGCGCCAGCAGCCAAGATCGAGGGGCCCGGCAGTTCTTC.

A few counts support this clonotype. The V call is TRBV5-1, the J call TRBJ1-2; no firm D call. The germline gives CDR1 SGHRS, CDR2 YFSETQ. This CDR3 region has 13 residues. V lost 0 bases and J 8 bases, leaving 11 bases between the germline ends. The CDR3 is CASSLAPGNGYTF. The CDR3 coding sequence is TGCGCCAGCAGCTTGGCCCCGGGGAACGGCTACACCTTC.

The genes are TRBV6-2 or TRBV6-3 and TRBJ1-5; D not resolved. Germline CDR1 MNHEY, CDR2 SVGEGT. Trimming stripped 2 bases from V and 2 bases from J, with 10 bases between. The CDR3 is 15 residues long. In nucleotides, the CDR3 is TGTGCCAGCAGTTACACGGGGAGGGGCAATCAGCCCCAGCATTTT. This codes for CASSYTGRGNQPQHF.

This sequence joins TRBV20-1 and TRBJ2-5; tentative D call: TRBD2 (5 bases). Trimming removed 3 bases at V and 4 bases at J, with 15 bases between. Germline CDR1 DFQATT, CDR2 SNEGSKA (reference sequence). The CDR3 is made up of 14 amino acids. The CDR3 region has the DNA TGCAGTGCTAGTATGGACTCTCTGGGAGAGACCCAGTACTTC. Translated, it gives CSASMDSLGETQYF.

This clonotype came up many times. The CDR3 region has the DNA TGTGCCAGCAGCTTAGGGACAGGGCCCTACGAGCAGTACTTC. Translation: CASSLGTGPYEQYF. The chain links TRBV7-8 to TRBJ2-7, with 8 bases that match TRBD1. The CDR3 length is 14 residues. CDR1 and CDR2 from the germline V gene are SGHVS and FQNEAQ. With V trimmed by 1 base and J by 2 bases, 1 base remained unmatched.

This clonotype came up many times. CDR3 loop: CASRFFAGRGRQPQHF. In DNA, the CDR3 is TGTGCCAGCAGATTCTTTGCCGGCAGGGGCCGTCAGCCCCAGCATTTT. The chain couples TRBV28 to TRBJ1-5; D is possibly TRBD1 (6 bases). The CDR3 has 16 residues. Trimming pared 6 bases from V and 6 bases from J, leaving 21 bases between. Germline lookup yields CDR1 MDHEN and CDR2 SYDVKM. The full variable domain, with the rest looked up from reference TRBV28 and TRBJ1-5, is DVKVTQSSRYLVKRTGEKVFLECVQDMDHENMFWYRQDPGLGLRLIYFSYDVKMKEKGDIPEGYSVSREKKERFSLILESASTNQTSMYLCASRFFAGRGRQPQHFGDGTRLSIL.

Many counts were recorded for this clonotype. J is TRBJ2-1 and V is TRBV3-1, with D maybe TRBD2 (5 bases). The CDR3 has 14 residues. CDR1 and CDR2 from the germline V gene are LGHDT and YNNKEL (reference sequence). Trimming pared 2 bases from V and 6 bases from J, leaving 11 bases between. The CDR3: CASSQWRTGNEQFF. For the CDR3, the DNA is TGTGCCAGCAGCCAATGGAGGACCGGCAATGAGCAGTTCTTC.

This clonotype was counted only a few times. The gene calls are TRBV4-1 and TRBJ1-2; no reliable D call. Germline values: CDR1 MGHRA, CDR2 YSYEKL. The CDR3 contains 14 residues. V dropped 4 bases and J dropped 5 bases, with 14 bases sitting between them. This CDR3 reads CASSLGGGDYGYTF. The CDR3 region has the DNA TGCGCCAGCAGCCTAGGAGGTGGGGATTATGGCTACACCTTC.

This clonotype was seen more than once but under ten times. The rearrangement links TRBV5-1 to TRBJ1-2; weak D call: TRBD1 (5 bases). Germline CDR1 SGHRS, CDR2 YFSETQ. The CDR3 is 16 amino acids. V dropped 0 bases and J dropped 1 base, with 13 bases sitting between them. The CDR3 coding sequence is TGCGCCAGCAGCTTGGTCCGGACACAGAGTAACTATGGCTACACCTTC. Amino acids: CASSLVRTQSNYGYTF.

This chain links TRBV6-5 with TRBJ2-7; D call uncertain. CDR1 and CDR2 from the germline V gene are MNHEY and SVGAGI. The CDR3 totals 15 residues. V lost 0 bases and J lost 6, with 15 bases in between. Here the CDR3 reads CASSYSQTLGSEQYF. As DNA, the CDR3 is TGTGCCAGCAGTTACTCGCAAACGCTCGGGTCCGAGCAGTACTTC.

This clonotype was detected a few times. The chain combines TRBV15 with TRBJ1-5; D unresolved. The CDR3 runs to 15 residues. V lost 6 bases to trimming and J lost 0 bases, with 12 bases between them. Germline loops: CDR1 LNHNV, CDR2 YYDKDF (reference sequence). The CDR3 sequence: CATSEGENSNQPQHF. For the CDR3, the DNA is TGTGCCACCAGTGAGGGAGAAAATAGCAATCAGCCCCAGCATTTT.

In its sample, this clonotype was seen a few times. The chain uses TRBV20-1 and TRBJ1-5, with unresolved D. The V end was cut by 0 bases, the J end by 1 base, with 7 bases between. The V gene's germline CDR1 is DFQATT and CDR2 SNEGSKA (reference sequence). The CDR3 totals 14 residues. CDR3 in amino acids: CSARDPRSNQPQHF. CDR3 in DNA: TGCAGTGCTAGAGATCCCAGGAGCAATCAGCCCCAGCATTTT.

This chain links TRBV7-3 with TRBJ2-7, with TRBD2 as a possible D gene (5 bases). Germline V lookup: CDR1 SGHTA, CDR2 FQGTGA. The ends were cut back, 4 bases at V and 6 bases at J, with 13 bases in the middle. This CDR3 spans 13 amino acids. CDR3 region: CASSSHAGGEQYF. In nucleotides, the CDR3 is TGTGCCAGCAGCTCTCACGCCGGAGGCGAGCAGTACTTC.

Ten or more counts support this clonotype. This chain connects TRBV12-3 or TRBV12-4 to TRBJ2-3; weak D call: TRBD1 (6 bases). Trimming cost V 10 bases and J 6 bases, with 17 bases left between them. The CDR3 has 13 residues. This CDR3 reads CATGDLAWDTQYF. The DNA of the CDR3 is TGTGCCACAGGGGACCTAGCTTGGGATACGCAGTATTTT.

This clonotype was counted only a few times. This sequence joins TRBV5-1 and TRBJ2-3, with D possibly being TRBD1 (5 bases). This CDR3 has 15 amino acids. Germline values: CDR1 SGHRS, CDR2 YFSETQ. With 4 bases removed from V and 0 bases from J, the gap between germline ends came to 12 bases. CDR3 sequence reads: CASSTVGASTDTQYF. CDR3 nucleotides: TGCGCCAGCAGCACGGTAGGGGCTAGCACAGATACGCAGTATTTT.

V and J are TRBV6-1 and TRBJ2-7; TRBD1 aligns across 10 bases. V trimming: 6 bases; J trimming: 3 bases; junction bases outside the gene matches: 8. CDR1 and CDR2 (germline): MNHNS, SASEGT. The CDR3 length is 15 residues. CDR3 protein: CASSKGTGVVYEQYF. The CDR3 DNA follows: TGTGCCAGCAGCAAGGGGACAGGGGTTGTCTACGAGCAGTACTTC.

In its sample, this clonotype was seen a few times. V is TRBV7-8 and J is TRBJ1-1, with D maybe TRBD1 (6 bases). There are 16 residues in the CDR3. V dropped 0 bases and J dropped 6 bases, with 17 bases sitting between them. Germline V gives CDR1 SGHVS, CDR2 FQNEAQ. The DNA for the CDR3 is TGTGCCAGCAGCTTAGCGGTAGACAGGCGGTCGTCTGAAGCTTTCTTT. Its translation: CASSLAVDRRSSEAFF.

This clonotype was counted at least ten times. The rearrangement uses TRBV7-9 and TRBJ2-2; D perhaps matches TRBD1 (8 bases). Germline CDR1 and CDR2: SEHNR and FQNEAQ (reference sequence). CDR3 length equals 16 residues. The V end lost 4 bases, the J end lost 4 bases, and 16 bases lay between the germline ends. DNA for the CDR3: TGTGCCAGCAGCTCCGGACAGGGCGGGAGCACCGGGGAGCTGTTTTTT. It codes for CASSSGQGGSTGELFF.

This clonotype was observed a few times. This chain links TRBV2 with TRBJ2-5, with D possibly matching TRBD1 (5 bases). The CDR3 has 15 amino acids. Trimming removed 0 bases at V and 2 bases at J, with 10 bases between. Germline V gives CDR1 SNHLY, CDR2 FYNNEI. The CDR3 bases are TGTGCCAGCAGTGAAGCTTTATACAGGCAAGAGACCCAGTACTTC. Translation gives CASSEALYRQETQYF.

This clonotype occurred a few times. The rearrangement links TRBV5-1 to TRBJ2-3; D assignment may be TRBD1 or TRBD2 (5 bases each). CDR3 length: 14 amino acids. Germline V gene sequence: CDR1 SGHRS, CDR2 YFSETQ. V lost 7 bases to trimming and J lost 2 bases, with 14 bases between them. As DNA, the CDR3 is TGCGCCAGCCGTTCGTGGGGGATCACAGATACGCAGTATTTT. Residues: CASRSWGITDTQYF.